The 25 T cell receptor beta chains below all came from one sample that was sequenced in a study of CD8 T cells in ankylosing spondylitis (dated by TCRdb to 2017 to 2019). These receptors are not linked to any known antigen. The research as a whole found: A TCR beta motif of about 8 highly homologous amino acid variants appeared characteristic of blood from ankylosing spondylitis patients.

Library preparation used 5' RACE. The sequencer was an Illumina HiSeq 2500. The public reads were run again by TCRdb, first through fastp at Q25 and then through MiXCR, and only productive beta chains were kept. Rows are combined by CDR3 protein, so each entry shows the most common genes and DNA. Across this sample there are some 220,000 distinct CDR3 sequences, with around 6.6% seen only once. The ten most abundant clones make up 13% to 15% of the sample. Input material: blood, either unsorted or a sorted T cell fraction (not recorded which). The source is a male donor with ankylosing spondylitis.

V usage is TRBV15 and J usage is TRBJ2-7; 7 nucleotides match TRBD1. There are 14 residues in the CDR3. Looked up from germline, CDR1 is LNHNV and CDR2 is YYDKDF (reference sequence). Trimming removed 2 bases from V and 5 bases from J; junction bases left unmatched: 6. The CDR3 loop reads CATSRRQGKDEQYF. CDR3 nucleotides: TGTGCCACCAGCAGACGACAGGGTAAGGACGAGCAGTACTTC.

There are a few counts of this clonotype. This CDR3 is CASSHPSKRDLTGGELFF. The CDR3 DNA reads TGTGCCAGCAGCCACCCCTCCAAGCGGGACCTAACGGGCGGGGAGCTGTTTTTT. The chain recombines TRBV7-8 with TRBJ2-2; 7 bases are a match to TRBD2. CDR1 SGHVS and CDR2 FQNEAQ come from the germline V gene. The V gene end was trimmed by 5 bases and the J gene end by 7 bases; junction bases not matched to a gene: 19. This CDR3 spans 18 amino acids.

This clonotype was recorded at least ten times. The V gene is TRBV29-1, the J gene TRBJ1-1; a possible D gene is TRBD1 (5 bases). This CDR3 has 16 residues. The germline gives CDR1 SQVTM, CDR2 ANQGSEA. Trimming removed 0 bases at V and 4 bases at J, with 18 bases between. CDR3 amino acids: CSVEDPVRAGGTEAFF. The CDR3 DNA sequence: TGCAGCGTTGAAGATCCCGTCCGGGCTGGGGGCACTGAAGCTTTCTTT.

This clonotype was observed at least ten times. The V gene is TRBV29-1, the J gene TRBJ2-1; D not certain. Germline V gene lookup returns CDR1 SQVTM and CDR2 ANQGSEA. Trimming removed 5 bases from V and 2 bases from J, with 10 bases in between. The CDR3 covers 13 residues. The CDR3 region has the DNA TGCAGCGTTTTGACAACCACCTACAATGAGCAGTTCTTC. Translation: CSVLTTTYNEQFF.

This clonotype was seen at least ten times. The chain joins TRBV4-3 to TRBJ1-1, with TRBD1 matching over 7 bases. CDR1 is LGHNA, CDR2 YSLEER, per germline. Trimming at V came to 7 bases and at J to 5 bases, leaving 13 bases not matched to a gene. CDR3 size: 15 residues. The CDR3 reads CASTAQAGGRTEAFF. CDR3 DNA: TGCGCCAGCACGGCGCAGGCAGGGGGACGAACTGAAGCTTTCTTT.

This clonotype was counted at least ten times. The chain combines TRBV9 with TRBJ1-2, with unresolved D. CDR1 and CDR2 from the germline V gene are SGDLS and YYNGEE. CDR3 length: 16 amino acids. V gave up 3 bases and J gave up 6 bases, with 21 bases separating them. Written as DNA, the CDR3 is TGTGCCAGCAGCGCCACATCCCTAGAGGAGGAGGATGGCTACACCTTC. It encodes CASSATSLEEEDGYTF.

The CDR3 sequence: CSASQYPYEQYF. CDR3 nucleotides: TGCAGTGCTAGTCAGTATCCCTACGAGCAGTACTTC. The J gene is TRBJ2-7, the V gene TRBV20-1; no definite D call. Germline V gene sequence: CDR1 DFQATT, CDR2 SNEGSKA (reference sequence). The CDR3 is 12 residues long. Between the trimmed V and J ends, which lost 3 bases and 2 bases, there was a span of 8 bases.

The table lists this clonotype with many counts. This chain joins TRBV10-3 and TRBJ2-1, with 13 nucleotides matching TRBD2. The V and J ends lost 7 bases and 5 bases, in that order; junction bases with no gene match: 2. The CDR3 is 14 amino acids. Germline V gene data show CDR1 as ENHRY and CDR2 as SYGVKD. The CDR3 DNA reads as TGTGCCATCATGGGACTAGCGGGGAACAATGAGCAGTTCTTC. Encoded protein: CAIMGLAGNNEQFF.

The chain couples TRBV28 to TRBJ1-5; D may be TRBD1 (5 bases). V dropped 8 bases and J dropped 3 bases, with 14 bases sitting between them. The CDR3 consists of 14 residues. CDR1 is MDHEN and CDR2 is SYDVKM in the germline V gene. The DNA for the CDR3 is TGTGCCAGCCGCCCCCGGGGCATCAATCAGCCCCAGCATTTT. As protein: CASRPRGINQPQHF.

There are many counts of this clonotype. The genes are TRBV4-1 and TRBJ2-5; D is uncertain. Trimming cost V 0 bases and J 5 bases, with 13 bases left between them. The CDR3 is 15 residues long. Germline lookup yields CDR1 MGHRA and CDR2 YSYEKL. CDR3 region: CASSQEINPWETQYF. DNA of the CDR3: TGCGCCAGCAGCCAAGAGATAAATCCCTGGGAGACCCAGTACTTC.

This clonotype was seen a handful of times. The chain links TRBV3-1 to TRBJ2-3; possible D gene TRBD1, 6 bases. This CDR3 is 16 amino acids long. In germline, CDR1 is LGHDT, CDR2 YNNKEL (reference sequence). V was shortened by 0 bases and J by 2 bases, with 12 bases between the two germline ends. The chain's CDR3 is CASSQDHQGLTDTQYF. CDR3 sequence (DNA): TGTGCCAGCAGCCAAGATCATCAGGGGCTCACAGATACGCAGTATTTT.

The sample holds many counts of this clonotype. The CDR3 sequence: CASSLGWGNTEAFF. CDR3 coding DNA: TGCGCCAGCAGCTTGGGATGGGGGAACACTGAAGCTTTCTTT. J is TRBJ1-1 and V is TRBV5-1; D call uncertain. CDR1 and CDR2 from the germline V gene are SGHRS and YFSETQ. Between the trimmed V and J ends, which lost 0 bases and 1 base, there was a span of 7 bases. The CDR3 runs 14 residues.

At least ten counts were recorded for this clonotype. The CDR3 reads CASTPFSGTGYEKLFF. CDR3 nucleotides: TGTGCCAGCACCCCCTTTTCCGGGACAGGGTATGAAAAACTGTTTTTT. The J gene is TRBJ1-4, the V gene TRBV7-6, with TRBD1 matching 9 bases. Germline CDR1 SGHVS, CDR2 FNYEAQ. The length of the CDR3 is 16 residues. V lost 7 bases and J lost 6; bases outside the gene matches: 12.

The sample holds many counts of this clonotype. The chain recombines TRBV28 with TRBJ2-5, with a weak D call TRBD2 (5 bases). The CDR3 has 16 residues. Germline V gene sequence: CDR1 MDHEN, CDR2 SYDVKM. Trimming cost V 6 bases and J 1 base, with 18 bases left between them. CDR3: CASRSRGGQSQETQYF. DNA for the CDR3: TGTGCCAGCAGGTCCCGCGGAGGCCAGAGCCAAGAGACCCAGTACTTC.

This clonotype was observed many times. The CDR3 DNA reads TGCGCCAGCAGCCTTGAATTGGACGTTACGGCTGAAGCTTTCTTT. This sequence encodes CASSLELDVTAEAFF. This chain joins TRBV5-1 and TRBJ1-1; no clear D gene. The CDR3 spans 15 residues. The V gene's germline CDR1 is SGHRS and CDR2 YFSETQ. V lost 4 bases and J lost 6, with 19 bases in between.

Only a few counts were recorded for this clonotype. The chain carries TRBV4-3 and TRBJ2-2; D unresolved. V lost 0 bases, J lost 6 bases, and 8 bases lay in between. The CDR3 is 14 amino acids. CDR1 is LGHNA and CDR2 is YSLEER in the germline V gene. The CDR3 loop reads CASSQERYAGELFF. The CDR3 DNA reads TGCGCCAGCAGCCAAGAGAGATATGCCGGGGAGCTGTTTTTT.

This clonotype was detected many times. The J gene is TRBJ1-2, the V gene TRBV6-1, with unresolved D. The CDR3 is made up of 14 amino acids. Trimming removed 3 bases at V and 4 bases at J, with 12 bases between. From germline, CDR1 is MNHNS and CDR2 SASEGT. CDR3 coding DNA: TGTGCCAGCAGTGACAGGCGTGCCGGCTATGGCTACACCTTC. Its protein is CASSDRRAGYGYTF.

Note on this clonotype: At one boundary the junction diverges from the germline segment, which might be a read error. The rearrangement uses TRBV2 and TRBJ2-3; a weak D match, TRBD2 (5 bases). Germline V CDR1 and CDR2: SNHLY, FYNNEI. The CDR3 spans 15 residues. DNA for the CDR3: TGTGCCAGCACATCGCGGACTTTTCGTAGACATACGCAGTACTTT. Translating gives CASTSRTFRRHTQYF.

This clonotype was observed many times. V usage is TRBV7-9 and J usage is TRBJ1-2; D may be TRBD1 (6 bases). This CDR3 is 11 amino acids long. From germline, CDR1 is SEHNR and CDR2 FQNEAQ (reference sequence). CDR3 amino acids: CATRGGFGYTF. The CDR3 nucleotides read TGTGCGACCAGGGGAGGTTTTGGCTACACCTTC.

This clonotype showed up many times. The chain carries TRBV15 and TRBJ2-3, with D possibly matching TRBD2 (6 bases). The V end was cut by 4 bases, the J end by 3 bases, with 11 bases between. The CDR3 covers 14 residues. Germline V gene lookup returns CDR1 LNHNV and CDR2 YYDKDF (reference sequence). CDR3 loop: CATSIAVGTDTQYF. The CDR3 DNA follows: TGTGCCACCAGCATAGCGGTTGGTACAGATACGCAGTATTTT.

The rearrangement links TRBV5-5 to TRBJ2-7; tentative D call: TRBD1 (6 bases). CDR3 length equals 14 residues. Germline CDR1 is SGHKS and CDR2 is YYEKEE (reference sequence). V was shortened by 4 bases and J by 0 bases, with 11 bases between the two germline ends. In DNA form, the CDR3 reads TGTGCCAGCAGCCGGGACATCGACTCCTACGAGCAGTACTTC. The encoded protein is CASSRDIDSYEQYF. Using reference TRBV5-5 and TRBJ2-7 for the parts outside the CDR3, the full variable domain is DAGVTQSPTHLIKTRGQQVTLRCSPISGHKSVSWYQQVLGQGPQFIFQYYEKEERGRGNFPDRFSARQFPNYSSELNVNALLLGDSALYLCASSRDIDSYEQYFGPGTRLTVT.

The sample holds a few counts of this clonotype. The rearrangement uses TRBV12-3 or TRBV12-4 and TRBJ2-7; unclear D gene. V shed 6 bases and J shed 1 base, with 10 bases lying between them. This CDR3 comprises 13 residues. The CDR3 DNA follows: TGTGCCAGCAGCACAGCTAGATCCTACGAGCAGTACTTC. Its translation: CASSTARSYEQYF.

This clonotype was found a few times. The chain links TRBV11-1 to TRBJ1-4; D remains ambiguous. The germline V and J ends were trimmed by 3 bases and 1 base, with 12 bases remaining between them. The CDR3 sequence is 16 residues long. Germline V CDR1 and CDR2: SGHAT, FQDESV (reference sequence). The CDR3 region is CASSLHPGLTNEKLFF. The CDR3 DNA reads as TGTGCCAGCAGCTTGCACCCGGGATTAACTAATGAAAAACTGTTTTTT.

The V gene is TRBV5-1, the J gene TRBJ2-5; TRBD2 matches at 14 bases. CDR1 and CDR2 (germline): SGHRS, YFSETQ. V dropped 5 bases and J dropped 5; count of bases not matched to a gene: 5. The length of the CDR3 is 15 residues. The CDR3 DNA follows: TGCGCCAGCAGGACTAGCGGGAGGGCCACGGAGACCCAGTACTTC. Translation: CASRTSGRATETQYF.

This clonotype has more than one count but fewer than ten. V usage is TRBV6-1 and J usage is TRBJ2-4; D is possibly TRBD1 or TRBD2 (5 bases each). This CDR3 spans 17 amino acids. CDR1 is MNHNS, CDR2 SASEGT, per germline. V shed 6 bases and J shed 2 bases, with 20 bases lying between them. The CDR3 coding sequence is TGTGCCAGCAGGAACCGGGGCAGGGACGGGACCAAAAACATTCAGTACTTC. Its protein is CASRNRGRDGTKNIQYF.